A selection of T cell receptor beta chains follows, all from one sample in a study of molecular identifiers for immune sequencing clone quantification. MiXCR was run by TCRdb on the PCR reads, yielding one entry per CDR3 protein. Seen here are around 470,000 distinct CDR3 sequences, around a fifth observed once, and the top ten hold about 0.8%. The sequenced sample was naive CD8+ T cells from blood, with Jurkat cell RNA spiked in. The receptors were gathered from a human donor in good health. Some libraries in this study had Jurkat cell RNA spiked in. Both conserved end residues are part of each CDR3. D genes are given only for firm matches. Not all rows give a size; the values are once, few, many and, for expanded clones, a class.

d_call: TRBD2
clone_size: many
j_call: TRBJ2-3
v_call: TRBV6-5
cdr3_aa: CASSSPASGYTDTQYF
cdr3_nt: TGTGCCAGCAGTTCCCCGGCTAGCGGATACACAGATACGCAGTATTTT

d_call: TRBD1
clone_size: many
j_call: TRBJ1-5
v_call: TRBV4-1
cdr3_aa: CASSPEDRGMNQPQHF
cdr3_nt: TGCGCCAGCAGCCCGGAGGACAGGGGCATGAATCAGCCCCAGCATTTT

d_call: -
clone_size: few
j_call: TRBJ2-2
v_call: TRBV13
cdr3_aa: CASSYLVGGTGELFF
cdr3_nt: TGTGCCAGCAGCTACCTCGTAGGAGGAACCGGGGAGCTGTTTTTT

d_call: TRBD1
clone_size: many
j_call: TRBJ2-7
v_call: TRBV5-8
cdr3_aa: CASSLGPAGTGASYEQYF
cdr3_nt: TGTGCCAGCAGCTTGGGCCCGGCCGGGACAGGGGCTTCCTACGAGCAGTACTTC

d_call: -
clone_size: few
j_call: TRBJ1-3
v_call: TRBV6-1
cdr3_aa: CASSVPDYPGNTIYF
cdr3_nt: TGTGCCAGCAGTGTCCCCGATTATCCTGGAAACACCATATATTTT

d_call: TRBD2
clone_size: -
j_call: TRBJ2-1
v_call: TRBV20-1
cdr3_aa: CSARASGGPLNEQFF
cdr3_nt: TGCAGTGCTAGAGCCTCGGGGGGGCCTTTGAATGAGCAGTTCTTC

d_call: TRBD1
clone_size: many
j_call: TRBJ2-7
v_call: TRBV6-1
cdr3_aa: CASSARQGYTYEQYF
cdr3_nt: TGTGCCAGCAGTGCACGACAGGGATATACCTACGAGCAGTACTTC

d_call: -
clone_size: -
j_call: TRBJ2-7
v_call: TRBV7-8
cdr3_aa: CASSGLEGAYEQYF
cdr3_nt: TGTGCCAGCAGCGGGCTAGAGGGTGCATACGAGCAGTACTTC

d_call: -
clone_size: many
j_call: TRBJ1-5
v_call: TRBV30
cdr3_aa: CAWTAAGSNQPQHF
cdr3_nt: TGTGCCTGGACTGCAGCGGGTAGCAATCAGCCCCAGCATTTT

d_call: TRBD2
clone_size: many
j_call: TRBJ2-7
v_call: TRBV4-3
cdr3_aa: CASSQDRRTSGGEQYF
cdr3_nt: TGCGCCAGCAGCCAAGATCGGAGGACTAGCGGGGGCGAGCAGTACTTC

d_call: -
clone_size: few
j_call: TRBJ2-7
v_call: TRBV5-6
cdr3_aa: CASSTQMRGYEQYF
cdr3_nt: TGTGCCAGCAGCACCCAAATGCGGGGTTACGAGCAGTACTTC

d_call: -
clone_size: -
j_call: TRBJ1-5
v_call: TRBV6-5
cdr3_aa: CASTGGPNQPQHF
cdr3_nt: TGTGCCAGTACGGGTGGCCCCAATCAGCCCCAGCATTTT

d_call: TRBD1
clone_size: -
j_call: TRBJ2-5
v_call: TRBV4-3
cdr3_aa: CASSQDLGQGLGTQYF
cdr3_nt: TGCGCCAGCAGCCAAGATCTGGGACAGGGTTTGGGGACCCAGTACTTC

d_call: -
clone_size: -
j_call: TRBJ2-7
v_call: TRBV7-6
cdr3_aa: CASSPLRDSRNEQYF
cdr3_nt: TGTGCCAGCAGCCCACTCCGGGACTCCCGCAACGAGCAGTACTTC

d_call: -
clone_size: -
j_call: TRBJ2-1
v_call: TRBV6-4
cdr3_aa: CASSAPSYGQFF
cdr3_nt: TGTGCCAGCAGTGCGCCTAGTTATGGGCAGTTCTTC